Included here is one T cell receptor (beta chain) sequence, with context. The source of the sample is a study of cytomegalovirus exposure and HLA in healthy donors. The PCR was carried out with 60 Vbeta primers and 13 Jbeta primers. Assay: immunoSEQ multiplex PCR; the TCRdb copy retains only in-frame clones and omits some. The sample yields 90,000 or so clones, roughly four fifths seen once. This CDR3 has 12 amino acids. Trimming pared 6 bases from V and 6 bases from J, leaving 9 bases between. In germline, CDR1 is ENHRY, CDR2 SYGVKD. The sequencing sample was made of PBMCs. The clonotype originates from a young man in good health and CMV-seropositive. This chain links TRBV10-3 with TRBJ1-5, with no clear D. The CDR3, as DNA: TGTGCCATCAGCGGGGAAGGTCAGCCCCAGCATTTT. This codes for CAISGEGQPQHF.